This T cell receptor (beta chain) stems from a study of cytomegalovirus exposure and HLA in healthy donors. About the study: The approximately 120 validation repertoires were reported in a later analysis to have been generated on the same platform as the approximately 700 first-cohort repertoires.

Some clones are missing from TCRdb's copy, which holds only in-frame ones; the method was immunoSEQ multiplex PCR. The sample has over 85,000 clones, approximately 87% seen once. CDR1 and CDR2 from the germline V gene are SGHDN and FVKESK. The length of the CDR3 is 17 residues. V lost 3 bases and J lost 3; bases outside the gene matches: 6. The donors were members of the validation cohort comprising 100 to 150 subjects, separate from the roughly 600-subject first cohort. Sequencing was done on a sample of PBMCs. This chain connects TRBV14 to TRBJ2-3; the match to TRBD2 covers 13 bases. The clonotype originates from a woman aged 25 to 39 in good health and CMV-seropositive. The CDR3 here is CASSQGTSGAGTDTQYF. As DNA, the CDR3 is TGTGCCAGCAGCCAGGGGACTAGCGGGGCGGGGACAGATACGCAGTATTTT.